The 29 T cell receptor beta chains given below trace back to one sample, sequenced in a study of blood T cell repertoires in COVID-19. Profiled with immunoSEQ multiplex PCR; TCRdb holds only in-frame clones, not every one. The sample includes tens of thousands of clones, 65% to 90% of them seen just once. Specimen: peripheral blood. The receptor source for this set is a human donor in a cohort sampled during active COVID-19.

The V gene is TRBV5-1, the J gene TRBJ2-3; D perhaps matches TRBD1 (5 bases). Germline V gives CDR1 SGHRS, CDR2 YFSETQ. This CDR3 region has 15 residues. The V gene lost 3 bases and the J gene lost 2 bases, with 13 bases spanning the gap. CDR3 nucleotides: TGCGCCAGCAGCTGGGCGCCAGGGTCCACAGATACGCAGTATTTT. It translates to CASSWAPGSTDTQYF. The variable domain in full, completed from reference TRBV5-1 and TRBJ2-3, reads KAGVTQTPRYLIKTRGQQVTLSCSPISGHRSVSWYQQTPGQGLQFLFEYFSETQRNKGNFPGRFSGRQFSNSRSEMNVSTLELGDSALYLCASSWAPGSTDTQYFGPGTRLTVL.

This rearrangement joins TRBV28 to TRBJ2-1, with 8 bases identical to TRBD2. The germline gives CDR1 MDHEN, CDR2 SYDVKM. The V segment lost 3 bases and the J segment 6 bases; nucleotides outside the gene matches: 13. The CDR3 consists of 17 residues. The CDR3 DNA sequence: TGTGCCAGCAGTTTCAAGCGGGAGCTCGTCATCCGCAATGAGCAGTTCTTC. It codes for CASSFKRELVIRNEQFF.

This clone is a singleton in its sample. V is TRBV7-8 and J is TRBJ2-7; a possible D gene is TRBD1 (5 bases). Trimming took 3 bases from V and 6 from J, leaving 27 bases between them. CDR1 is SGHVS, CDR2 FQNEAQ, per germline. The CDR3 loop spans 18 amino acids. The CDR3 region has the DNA TGTGCCAGCAGCTTCCGGGTCAGTGTCTCAGGGCCTCGTTTCGAGCAGTACTTC. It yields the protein CASSFRVSVSGPRFEQYF.

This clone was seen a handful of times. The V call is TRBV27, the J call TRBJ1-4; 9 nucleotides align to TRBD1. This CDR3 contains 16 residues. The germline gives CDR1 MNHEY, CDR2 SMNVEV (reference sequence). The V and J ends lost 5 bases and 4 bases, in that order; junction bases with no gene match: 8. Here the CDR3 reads CASSMTWTGVNEKLFF. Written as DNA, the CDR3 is TGTGCCAGCAGTATGACGTGGACAGGGGTTAATGAAAAACTGTTTTTT.

This CDR3 reads CASSKLAGDTQYF. CDR3 coding DNA: TGTGCCAGCTCAAAGCTAGCGGGGGATACGCAGTATTTT. The chain has TRBV18 and TRBJ2-3; 9 nucleotides align to TRBD2. CDR1 and CDR2 (germline): KGHSH, LQKENI. V gave up 5 bases and J gave up 6 bases; unmatched junction bases: 3. CDR3 length: 13 amino acids.

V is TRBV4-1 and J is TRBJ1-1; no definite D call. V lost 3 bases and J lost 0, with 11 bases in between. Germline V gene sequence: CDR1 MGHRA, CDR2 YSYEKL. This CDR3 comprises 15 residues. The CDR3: CASSQLQRMNTEAFF. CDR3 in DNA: TGCGCCAGCAGCCAGCTACAGCGGATGAACACTGAAGCTTTCTTT.

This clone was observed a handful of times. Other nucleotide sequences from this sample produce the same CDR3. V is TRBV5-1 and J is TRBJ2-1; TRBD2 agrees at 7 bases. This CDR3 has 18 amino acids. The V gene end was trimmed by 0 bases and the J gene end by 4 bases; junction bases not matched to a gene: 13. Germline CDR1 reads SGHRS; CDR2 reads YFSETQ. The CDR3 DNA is TGCGCCAGCAGCTTGGCCGGGTTGGCGGGAGTCCCATACAATGAGCAGTTCTTC. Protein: CASSLAGLAGVPYNEQFF.

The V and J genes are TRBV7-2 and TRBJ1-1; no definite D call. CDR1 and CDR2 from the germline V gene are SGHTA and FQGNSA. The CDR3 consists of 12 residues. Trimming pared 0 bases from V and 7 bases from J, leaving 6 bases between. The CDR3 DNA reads TGTGCCAGCAGCTTAGCCGGGTATGAAGCTTTCTTT. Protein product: CASSLAGYEAFF.

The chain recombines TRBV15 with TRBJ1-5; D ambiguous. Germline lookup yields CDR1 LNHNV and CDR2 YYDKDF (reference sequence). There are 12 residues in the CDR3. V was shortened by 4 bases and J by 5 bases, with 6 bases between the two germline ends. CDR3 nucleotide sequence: TGTGCCACCAGCATAGCTTATCAGCCCCAGCATTTT. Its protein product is CATSIAYQPQHF.

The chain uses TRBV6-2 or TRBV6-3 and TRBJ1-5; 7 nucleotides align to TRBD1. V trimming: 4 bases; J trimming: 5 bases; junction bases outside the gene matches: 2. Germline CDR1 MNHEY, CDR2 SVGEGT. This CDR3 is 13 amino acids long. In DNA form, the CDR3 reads TGTGCCAGCAGTTTACAGGGGTATCAGCCCCAGCATTTT. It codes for CASSLQGYQPQHF.

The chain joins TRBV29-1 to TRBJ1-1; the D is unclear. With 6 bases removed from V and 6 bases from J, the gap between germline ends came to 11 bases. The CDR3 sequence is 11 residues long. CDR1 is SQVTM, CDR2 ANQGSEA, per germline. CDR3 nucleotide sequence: TGCAGCGTGACAAGGCGGGCTGAAGCTTTCTTT. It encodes CSVTRRAEAFF.

CDR3 in amino acids: CASSLPGTGGDQPQHF. CDR3 sequence (DNA): TGTGCCAGCAGCTTGCCCGGGACAGGGGGGGATCAGCCCCAGCATTTT. The rearrangement joins TRBV28 to TRBJ1-5; TRBD1 matches 11 bases. The ends lost 6 bases at V and 5 bases at J; junction bases unmatched: 9. This CDR3 contains 16 residues. Per germline, CDR1 MDHEN and CDR2 SYDVKM.

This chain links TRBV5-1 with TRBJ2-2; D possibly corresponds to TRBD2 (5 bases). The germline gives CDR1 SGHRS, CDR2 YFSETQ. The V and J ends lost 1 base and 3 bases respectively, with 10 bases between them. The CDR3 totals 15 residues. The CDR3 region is CASSLQEVDTGELFF. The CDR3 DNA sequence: TGCGCCAGCAGCTTGCAGGAGGTTGACACCGGGGAGCTGTTTTTT.

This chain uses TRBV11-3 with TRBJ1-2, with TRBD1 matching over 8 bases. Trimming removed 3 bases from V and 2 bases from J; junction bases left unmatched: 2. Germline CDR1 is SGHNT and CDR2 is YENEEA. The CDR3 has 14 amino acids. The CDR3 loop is CASSFGQGNYGYTF. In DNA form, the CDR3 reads TGTGCCAGCAGCTTTGGACAGGGAAACTATGGCTACACCTTC.

CDR3 in DNA: TGTGCCAGCAGCCCAACCGCGGGGGGGGCGGGAGATACGCAGTATTTT. It codes for CASSPTAGGAGDTQYF. The rearrangement links TRBV7-2 to TRBJ2-3; 9 bases align to TRBD2. The CDR3 contains 16 residues. The junction had 11 bases not matched to a gene; V was cut back by 5 bases and J by 5 bases. Germline V gives CDR1 SGHTA, CDR2 FQGNSA.

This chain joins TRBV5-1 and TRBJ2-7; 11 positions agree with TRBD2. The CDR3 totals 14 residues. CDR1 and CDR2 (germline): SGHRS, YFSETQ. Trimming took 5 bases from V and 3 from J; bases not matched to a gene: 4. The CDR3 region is CASRSTSGSYEQYF. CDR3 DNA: TGCGCCAGCAGATCAACTAGCGGGAGCTACGAGCAGTACTTC.

The CDR3 spells CASSNPATNEKLFF. CDR3 nucleotide sequence: TGCGCCAGCTCCAACCCAGCAACTAATGAAAAACTGTTTTTT. The genes are TRBV5-1 and TRBJ1-4, with no clear D. The CDR3 is made up of 14 amino acids. V was cut by 7 bases and J by 0 bases, with 10 bases left in between. Germline lookup yields CDR1 SGHRS and CDR2 YFSETQ.

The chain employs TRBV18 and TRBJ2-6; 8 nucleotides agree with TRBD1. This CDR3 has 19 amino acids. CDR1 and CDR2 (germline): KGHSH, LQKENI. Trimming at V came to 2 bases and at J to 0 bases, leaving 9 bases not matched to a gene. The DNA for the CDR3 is TGTGCCAGCTCACCAAGTTCCGGGACAGGAACCTCTGGGGCCAACGTCCTGACTTTC. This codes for CASSPSSGTGTSGANVLTF.

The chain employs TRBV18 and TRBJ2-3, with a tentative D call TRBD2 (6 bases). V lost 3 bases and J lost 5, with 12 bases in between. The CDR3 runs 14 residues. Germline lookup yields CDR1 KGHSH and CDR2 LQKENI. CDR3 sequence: CASSPGLPRDTQYF. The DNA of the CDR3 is TGTGCCAGCTCACCGGGACTTCCCAGAGATACGCAGTATTTT. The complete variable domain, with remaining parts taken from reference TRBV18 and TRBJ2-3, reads NAGVMQNPRHLVRRRGQEARLRCSPMKGHSHVYWYRQLPEEGLKFMVYLQKENIIDESGMPKERFSAEFPKEGPSILRIQQVVRGDSAAYFCASSPGLPRDTQYFGPGTRLTVL.

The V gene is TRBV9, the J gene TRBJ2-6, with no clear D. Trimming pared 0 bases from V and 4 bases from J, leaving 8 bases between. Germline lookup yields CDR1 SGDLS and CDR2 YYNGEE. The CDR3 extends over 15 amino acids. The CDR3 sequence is CASSVGEVGANVLTF. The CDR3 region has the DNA TGTGCCAGCAGCGTAGGCGAGGTGGGGGCCAACGTCCTGACTTTC.

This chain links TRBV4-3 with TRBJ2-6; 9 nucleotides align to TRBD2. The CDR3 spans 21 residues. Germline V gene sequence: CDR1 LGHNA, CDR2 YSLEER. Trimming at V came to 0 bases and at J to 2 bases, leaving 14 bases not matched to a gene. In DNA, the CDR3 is TGCGCCAGCAGCCAAGATCGTCTAGCGGGACGCCTGAGCCCTGGGGCCAACGTCCTGACTTTC. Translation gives CASSQDRLAGRLSPGANVLTF.

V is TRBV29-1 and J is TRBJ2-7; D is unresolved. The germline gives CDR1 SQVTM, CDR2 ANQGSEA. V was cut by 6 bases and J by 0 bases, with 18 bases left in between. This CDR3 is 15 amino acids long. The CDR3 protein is CSVSPREESSYEQYF. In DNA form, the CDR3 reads TGCAGCGTCTCCCCCCGAGAGGAGAGCTCCTACGAGCAGTACTTC.

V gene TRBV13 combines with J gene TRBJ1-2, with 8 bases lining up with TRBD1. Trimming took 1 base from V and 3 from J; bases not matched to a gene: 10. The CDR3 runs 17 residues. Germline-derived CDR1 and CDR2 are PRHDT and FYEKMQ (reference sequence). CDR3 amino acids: CASSLVVPGGFDYGYTF. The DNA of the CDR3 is TGTGCCAGCAGCTTAGTGGTTCCAGGGGGCTTTGACTATGGCTACACCTTC. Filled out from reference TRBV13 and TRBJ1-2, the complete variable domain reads AAGVIQSPRHLIKEKRETATLKCYPIPRHDTVYWYQQGPGQDPQFLISFYEKMQSDKGSIPDRFSAQQFSDYHSELNMSSLELGDSALYFCASSLVVPGGFDYGYTFGSGTRLTVV.

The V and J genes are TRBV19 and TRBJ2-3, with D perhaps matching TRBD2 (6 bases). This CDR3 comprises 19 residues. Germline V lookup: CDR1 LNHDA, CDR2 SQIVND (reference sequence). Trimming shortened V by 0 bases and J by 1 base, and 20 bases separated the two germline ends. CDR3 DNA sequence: TGTGCCAGTAGTATAGATGGAGGGTGGCGGGGAGGACGCACAGATACGCAGTATTTT. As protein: CASSIDGGWRGGRTDTQYF.

CDR3 nucleotide sequence: TGTGCTAGTGGTTTGAGGGAGGGGGGAACCGGGGAGCTGTTTTTT. Its protein is CASGLREGGTGELFF. The chain has TRBV12-5 and TRBJ2-2; D is possibly TRBD2 (7 bases). CDR3 length: 15 amino acids. V gave up 2 bases and J gave up 5 bases, with 12 bases separating them. In germline, CDR1 is LGHNT, CDR2 FRNRAP.

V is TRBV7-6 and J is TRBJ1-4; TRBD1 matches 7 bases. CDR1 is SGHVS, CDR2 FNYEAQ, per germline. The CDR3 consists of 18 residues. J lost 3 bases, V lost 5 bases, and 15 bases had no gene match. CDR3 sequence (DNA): TGTGCCAGCAGCCTTAGCGGGGGGCCAGGGGGTGCTAATGAAAAACTGTTTTTT. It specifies CASSLSGGPGGANEKLFF.

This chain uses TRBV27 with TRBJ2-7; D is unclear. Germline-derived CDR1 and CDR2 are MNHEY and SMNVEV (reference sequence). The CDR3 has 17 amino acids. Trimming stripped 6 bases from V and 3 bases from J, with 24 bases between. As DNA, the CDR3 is TGTGCCAGCAGCGAACGAGGTATCGTTGATACTTTCTACGAGCAGTACTTC. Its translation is CASSERGIVDTFYEQYF.

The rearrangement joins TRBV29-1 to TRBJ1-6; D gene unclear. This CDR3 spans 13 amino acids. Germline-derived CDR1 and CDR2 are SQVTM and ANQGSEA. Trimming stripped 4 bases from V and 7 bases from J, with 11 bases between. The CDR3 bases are TGCAGCGTTGCAGTCGGCAGGAATTCACCCCTCCACTTT. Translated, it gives CSVAVGRNSPLHF. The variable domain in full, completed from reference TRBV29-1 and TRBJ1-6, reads SAVISQKPSRDICQRGTSLTIQCQVDSQVTMMFWYRQQPGQSLTLIATANQGSEATYESGFVIDKFPISRPNLTFSTLTVSNMSPEDSSIYLCSVAVGRNSPLHFGNGTRLTVT.

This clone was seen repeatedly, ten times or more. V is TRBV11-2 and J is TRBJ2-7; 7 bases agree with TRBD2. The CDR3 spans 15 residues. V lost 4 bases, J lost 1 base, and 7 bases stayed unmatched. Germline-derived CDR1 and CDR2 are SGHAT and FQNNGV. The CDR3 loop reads CASSWSGTESYEQYF. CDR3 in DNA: TGTGCCAGCAGCTGGAGCGGGACGGAGTCCTACGAGCAGTACTTC.